This TCR beta chain was sequenced in a study of blood T cell repertoires in COVID-19. Study overall: The samples span acute and convalescent COVID-19 from the United States, Italy and Spain. PBMCs, B-cell-depleted T cells, or T cells provided the cDNA or gDNA that made up the material.

The CDR3 has 11 amino acids. Germline V CDR1 and CDR2: DFQATT, SNEGSKA (reference sequence). Authors' methods: Reference gene primer amplification in the assay estimated nucleated cell counts. Sequenced by immunoSEQ multiplex PCR; TCRdb stores in-frame clones only, minus some. V, J and clone size are taken as reported in that table, and D and trimming were inferred from the DNA itself. The repertoire consists of fewer than 130,000 clones, with around nine tenths occurring once and the leading ten covering around 4.8%. The sequencing sample was made of peripheral blood. The rearrangement links TRBV20-1 to TRBJ1-3; D is unclear. This sequence originates from a human donor in a cohort sampled during active COVID-19. Written as DNA, the CDR3 is TGCGGCGGCGTGTGGGGAAACACCATATATTTT. It specifies CGGVWGNTIYF.